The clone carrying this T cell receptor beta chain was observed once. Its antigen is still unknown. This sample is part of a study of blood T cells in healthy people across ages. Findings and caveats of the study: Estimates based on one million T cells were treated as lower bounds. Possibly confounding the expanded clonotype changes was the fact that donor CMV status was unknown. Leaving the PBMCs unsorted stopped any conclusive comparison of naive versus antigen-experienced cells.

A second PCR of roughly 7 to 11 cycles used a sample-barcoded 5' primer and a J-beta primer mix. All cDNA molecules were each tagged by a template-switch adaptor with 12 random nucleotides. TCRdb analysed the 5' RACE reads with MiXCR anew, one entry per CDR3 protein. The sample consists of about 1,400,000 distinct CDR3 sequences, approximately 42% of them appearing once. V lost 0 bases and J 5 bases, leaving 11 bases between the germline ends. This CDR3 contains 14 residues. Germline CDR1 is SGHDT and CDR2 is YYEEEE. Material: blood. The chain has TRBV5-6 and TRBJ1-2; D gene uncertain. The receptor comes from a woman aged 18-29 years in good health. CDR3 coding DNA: TGTGCCAGCAGCTTGGCAAGGCCAGAGTATGGCTACACCTTC. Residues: CASSLARPEYGYTF. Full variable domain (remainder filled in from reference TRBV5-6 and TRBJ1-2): DAGVTQSPTHLIKTRGQQVTLRCSPKSGHDTVSWYQQALGQGPQFIFQYYEEEERQRGNFPDRFSGHQFPNYSSELNVNALLLGDSALYLCASSLARPEYGYTFGSGTRLTVV.